Each of the 6 T cell receptor beta chains below was sequenced from the same sample in a study of a mutant IDH1 vaccine in newly diagnosed glioma. Time point meaning: week 23, last vaccination. Every vaccine dose comprised 300 ug of mutant IDH1 20-mer peptide plus topical imiquimod. The method was immunoSEQ multiplex PCR; TCRdb's version includes in-frame clones alone and lacks a portion of them. The sample has about 65,000 clones; about 85% are singletons. The antigens for these receptors are not known. The sequencing used PBMCs, collected from a glioma patient whose treatment included an IDH1 peptide vaccine. These receptors came from a man aged 30 to 39 with glioma.

This chain links TRBV4-1 with TRBJ2-5, with TRBD2 matching 10 bases. The CDR3 has 16 residues. The junction had 5 bases not matched to a gene; V was cut back by 2 bases and J by 2 bases. Germline V lookup: CDR1 MGHRA, CDR2 YSYEKL. CDR3 in amino acids: CASSQQLAGKQETQYF. The CDR3 DNA follows: TGCGCCAGCAGCCAACAACTAGCGGGGAAGCAAGAGACCCAGTACTTC.

The chain uses TRBV18 and TRBJ1-1; perhaps TRBD1 as D (6 bases). The CDR3 is made up of 13 amino acids. The germline V and J ends were trimmed by 1 base and 3 bases, with 6 bases remaining between them. CDR1 is KGHSH and CDR2 is LQKENI in the germline V gene. The CDR3 spells CASSPHRDTEAFF. CDR3 nucleotide sequence: TGTGCCAGCTCACCACACAGGGACACTGAAGCTTTCTTT.

The rearrangement uses TRBV29-1 and TRBJ2-7, with no clear D. Germline CDR1 SQVTM, CDR2 ANQGSEA. The germline V and J ends were trimmed by 7 bases and 6 bases, with 13 bases remaining between them. The CDR3 runs to 11 residues. CDR3 sequence reads: CSGGAFSEQYF. CDR3 coding DNA: TGCAGCGGAGGAGCATTTAGCGAGCAGTACTTC.

The chain has TRBV28 and TRBJ1-2; D not certain. V dropped 6 bases and J dropped 2 bases, with 10 bases sitting between them. This CDR3 is built from 13 residues. The germline CDR1 and CDR2 sequences are MDHEN and SYDVKM. The CDR3 bases are TGTGCCAGCAGGACCCCTGGGAACTATGGCTACACCTTC. Residues: CASRTPGNYGYTF.

The V gene is TRBV13, the J gene TRBJ1-2; 7 bases fit TRBD1. The germline gives CDR1 PRHDT, CDR2 FYEKMQ (reference sequence). The CDR3 covers 16 residues. After removal of 3 bases from V and 4 bases from J, the junction contained 11 bases not matched to a gene. CDR3 nucleotide sequence: TGTGCCAGCAGCTTCTCCGGGACAGCCTTCCTCTATGGCTACACCTTC. This gives the protein CASSFSGTAFLYGYTF.

The CDR3 DNA reads TGCGCCAGCAGTCTCAATCTACGCGGTGAGGGAGGGCAGTACTTC. Amino acids: CASSLNLRGEGGQYF. V usage is TRBV23-1 and J usage is TRBJ2-7, with D possibly being TRBD2 (6 bases). TRBV23-1 carries the ORF label, with uncertain function. CDR3 length: 15 amino acids. V was cut by 4 bases and J by 9 bases, with 22 bases left in between.